This is a list of T cell receptor beta chains from one sample in a study of early T cells in non-severe SARS-CoV-2 infection. TCRdb ran MiXCR on the 5' RACE reads and lists one entry per CDR3 protein. Of around 57,000 distinct CDR3 sequences in the sample, 9.5% to 13% are singletons; the top ten hold more than 8.5%. Sequenced material: whole blood. These receptors came from an adult who was a healthcare worker with PCR-confirmed SARS-CoV-2 infection or an uninfected control (not recorded which). CDR3s include the opening cysteine and the closing phenylalanine or tryptophan. Fields, in order: V gene, CDR3 protein.

TRBV28,CASRRAYEQYF
TRBV7-2,CASSWDGSYNEQFF
TRBV7-9,CASTPRVGGTEAFF
TRBV10-2,CASCPGPDTQYF
TRBV12-3/TRBV12-4,CASGSRGWTEAFF
TRBV29-1,CSVNRGHITGELFF
TRBV19,CASSPRGKGSNQPQHF
TRBV12-3/TRBV12-4,CASSIRDRGPATNEKLFF
TRBV7-8,CASSTPSGQGASGANVLTF
TRBV6-1,CASGRLTQSPYEQYF
TRBV2,CASSVRANTGELFF
TRBV5-1,CASSLRREADTQYF
TRBV10-3,CAISEGQGATDTQYF
TRBV4-2,CASSQRLDYGDTQYF
TRBV29-1,CSVTGTGGFGYTF
TRBV6-1,CASRRQGSSYEQYF
TRBV2,CASIGGGNTGELFF
TRBV5-6,CASSKLDRTESWEQYF
TRBV7-9,CASSLSEQGANEQYF
TRBV12-3/TRBV12-4,CASSLGGSFDEQFF
TRBV7-2,CASTPSTTQYF
TRBV28,CASSQGLRTTDTQYF
TRBV12-3/TRBV12-4,CASSWGQGAEDEQFF
TRBV12-3/TRBV12-4,CASSLTHGQNKYF
TRBV6-5,CASSSSVGSYNEQFF
TRBV20-1,CSAIRVASYQFF
TRBV24-1,CATSVNSNQPQHF
TRBV7-3,CASSLTHLLGTGGSGANVLTF
TRBV28,CASRPEEQETQYF
TRBV29-1,CSALQGASSTDTQYF
TRBV12-3/TRBV12-4,CASRGSVPYEQYF
TRBV2,CASGGQGDYGYTF
TRBV13,CASSLSTGGIYYEQYF